This TCR beta chain stems from a study of T cell repertoires in cytomegalovirus infection. The overall study: HLA-B-restricted CMV epitopes that are well studied were used alongside recently identified HLA-C-restricted ones.

This clonotype was seen many times. Its antigen is unidentified. MiXCR was run by TCRdb on the reads, yielding one entry per CDR3 protein. The data show a few hundred thousand distinct CDR3 sequences, about 25% seen once. Trimming left V 1 base short and J 6 bases short, with 15 bases between. Germline loops: CDR1 SGHVS, CDR2 FNYEAQ. The CDR3 spans 15 residues. The input for sequencing was cultured PBMCs, taken from culture after CMV antigen stimulation. The chain has TRBV7-6 and TRBJ1-2, with D perhaps matching TRBD1 (5 bases). This clonotype originated in a human donor in good health (CMV status not recorded). Some clones in this sample may be carry-over from other donors' samples. The CDR3 DNA reads TGTGCCAGCAGCTTAGAATCAAGGGGCCGTCATGGCTACACCTTC. Protein sequence: CASSLESRGRHGYTF.